This T cell receptor (beta chain) was found in a study of human T cells and chemical hapten exposure. Whole-study results and caveats: All donors were alopecia patients, so their immunity may differ from that of healthy people. In comparison with controls, expanded TCRs gave rise to a significantly larger number of large CDR3 similarity clusters. More PT1 expanded TCRs went with higher patch test scores.

TCRdb passed the RACE reads through MiXCR, listing each CDR3 protein once. The sample records around 200,000 distinct CDR3 sequences, around 30% being singletons. With 7 bases removed from V and 4 bases from J, the gap between germline ends came to 16 bases. CDR3 length: 13 residues. Germline CDR1 SQVTM, CDR2 ANQGSEA. About this clonotype itself: Its target is unknown.

The time point denotes: pre-sensitization, week 0. The sample's treatment: therapeutic diphenylcyclopropenone sensitization with weekly scalp DPC. The TCR originated in a young woman with alopecia areata. Some clones in this sample may be carry-over from other donors' samples. The sample in question was whole blood, obtained in connection with sensitization to the hapten diphenylcyclopropenone (DPC). The chain uses TRBV29-1 and TRBJ1-2; tentative D call: TRBD1 (6 bases). The CDR3 DNA follows: TGCAGCGCCGGCAAGGGGGAGGGCTATGGCTACACCTTC. It is translated as CSAGKGEGYGYTF.